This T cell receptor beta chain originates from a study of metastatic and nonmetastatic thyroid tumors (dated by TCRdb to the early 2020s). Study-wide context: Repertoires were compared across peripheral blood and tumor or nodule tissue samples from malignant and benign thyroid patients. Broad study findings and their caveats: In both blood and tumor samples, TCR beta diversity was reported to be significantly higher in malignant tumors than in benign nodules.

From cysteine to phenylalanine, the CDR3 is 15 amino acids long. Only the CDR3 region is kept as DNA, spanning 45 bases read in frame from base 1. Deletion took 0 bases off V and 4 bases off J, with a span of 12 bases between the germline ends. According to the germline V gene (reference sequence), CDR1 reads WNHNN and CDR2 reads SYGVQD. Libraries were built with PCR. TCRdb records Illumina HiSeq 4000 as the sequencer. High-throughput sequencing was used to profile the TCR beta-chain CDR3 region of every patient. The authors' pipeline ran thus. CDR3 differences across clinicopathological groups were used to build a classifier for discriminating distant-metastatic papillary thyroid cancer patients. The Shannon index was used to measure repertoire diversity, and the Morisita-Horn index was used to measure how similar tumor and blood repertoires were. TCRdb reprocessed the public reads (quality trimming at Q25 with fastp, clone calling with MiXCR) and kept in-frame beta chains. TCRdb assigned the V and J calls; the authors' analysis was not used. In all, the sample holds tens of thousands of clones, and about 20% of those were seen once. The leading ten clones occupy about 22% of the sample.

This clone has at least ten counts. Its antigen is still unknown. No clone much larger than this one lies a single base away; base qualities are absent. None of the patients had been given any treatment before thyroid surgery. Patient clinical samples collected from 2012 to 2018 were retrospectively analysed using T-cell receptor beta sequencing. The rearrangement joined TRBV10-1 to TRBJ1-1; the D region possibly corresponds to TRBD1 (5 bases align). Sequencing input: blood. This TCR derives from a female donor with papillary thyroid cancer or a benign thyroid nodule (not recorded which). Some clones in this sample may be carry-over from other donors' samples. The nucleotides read TGCGCCAGCAGTGAGTCGCAGGGAGGTATCACTGAAGCTTTCTTT. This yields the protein CASSESQGGITEAFF.